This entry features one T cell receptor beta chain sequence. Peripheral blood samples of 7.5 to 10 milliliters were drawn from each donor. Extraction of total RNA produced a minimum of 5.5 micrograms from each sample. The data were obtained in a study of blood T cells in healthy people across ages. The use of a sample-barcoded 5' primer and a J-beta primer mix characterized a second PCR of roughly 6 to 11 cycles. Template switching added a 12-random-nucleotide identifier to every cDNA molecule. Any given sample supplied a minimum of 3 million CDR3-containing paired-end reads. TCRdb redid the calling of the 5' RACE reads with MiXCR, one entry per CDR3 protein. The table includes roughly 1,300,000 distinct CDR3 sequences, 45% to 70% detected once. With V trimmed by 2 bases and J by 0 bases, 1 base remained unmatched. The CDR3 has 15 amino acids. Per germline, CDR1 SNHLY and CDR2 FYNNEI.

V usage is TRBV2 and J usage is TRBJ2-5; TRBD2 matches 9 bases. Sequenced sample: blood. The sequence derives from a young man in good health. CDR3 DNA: TGTGCCAGCAGTGAATCTAGCGGGAACCAAGAGACCCAGTACTTC. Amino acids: CASSESSGNQETQYF.